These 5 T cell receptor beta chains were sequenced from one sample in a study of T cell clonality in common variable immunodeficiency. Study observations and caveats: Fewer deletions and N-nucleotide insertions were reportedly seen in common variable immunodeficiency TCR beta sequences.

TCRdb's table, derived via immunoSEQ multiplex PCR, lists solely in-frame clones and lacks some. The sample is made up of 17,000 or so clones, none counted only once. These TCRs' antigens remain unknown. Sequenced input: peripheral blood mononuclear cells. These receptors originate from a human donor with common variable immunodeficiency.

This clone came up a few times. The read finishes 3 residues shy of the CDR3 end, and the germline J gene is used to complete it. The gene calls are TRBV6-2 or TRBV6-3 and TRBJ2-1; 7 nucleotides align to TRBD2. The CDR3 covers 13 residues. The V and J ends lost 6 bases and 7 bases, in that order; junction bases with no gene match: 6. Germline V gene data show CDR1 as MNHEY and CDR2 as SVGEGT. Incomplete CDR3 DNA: TGTGCCAGCAGCCTTACTAGCGTAAATGAG. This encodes CASSLTSVNE. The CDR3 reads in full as CASSLTSVNEQFF.

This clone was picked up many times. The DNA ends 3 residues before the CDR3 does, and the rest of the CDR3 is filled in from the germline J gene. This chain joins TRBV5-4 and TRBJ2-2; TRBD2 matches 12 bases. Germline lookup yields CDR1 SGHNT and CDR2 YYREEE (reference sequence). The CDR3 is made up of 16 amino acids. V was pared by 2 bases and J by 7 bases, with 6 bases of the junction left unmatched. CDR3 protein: CASSFPSGGANGELFF. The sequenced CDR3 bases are TGTGCCAGCAGCTTCCCTAGCGGGGGGGCGAACGGGGAG.

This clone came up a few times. CDR3 in amino acids: CASSLSAGLTDTQYF. The CDR3 DNA, read in part, is TGTGCCAGCAGCTTATCTGCGGGCCTCACAGATACG. The chain couples TRBV7-9 to TRBJ2-3; D is possibly TRBD2 (5 bases). The read comes to an end 3 residues before the CDR3 does, leaving the germline J gene to fill in the end. V was shortened by 2 bases and J by 2 bases, with 11 bases between the two germline ends. This CDR3 contains 15 residues. In germline, CDR1 is SEHNR, CDR2 FQNEAQ (reference sequence).

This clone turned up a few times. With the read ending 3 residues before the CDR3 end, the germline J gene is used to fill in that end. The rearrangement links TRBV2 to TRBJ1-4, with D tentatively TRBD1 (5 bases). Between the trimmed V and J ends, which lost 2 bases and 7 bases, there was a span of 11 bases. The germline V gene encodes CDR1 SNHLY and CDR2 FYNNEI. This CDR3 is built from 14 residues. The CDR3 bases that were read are TGTGCCAGCAGTGAACTCAGGGTCGGTGAAAAA. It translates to CASSELRVGEK. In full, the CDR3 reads CASSELRVGEKLFF.

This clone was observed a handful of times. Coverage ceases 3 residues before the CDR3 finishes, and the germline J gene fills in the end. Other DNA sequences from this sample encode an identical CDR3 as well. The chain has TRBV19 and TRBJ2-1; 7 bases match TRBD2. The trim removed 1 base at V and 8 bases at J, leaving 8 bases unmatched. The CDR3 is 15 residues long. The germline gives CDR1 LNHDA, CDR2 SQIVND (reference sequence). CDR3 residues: CASSIAASGDYEQFF. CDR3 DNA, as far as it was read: TGTGCCAGTAGTATAGCCGCGAGCGGGGACTATGAG.